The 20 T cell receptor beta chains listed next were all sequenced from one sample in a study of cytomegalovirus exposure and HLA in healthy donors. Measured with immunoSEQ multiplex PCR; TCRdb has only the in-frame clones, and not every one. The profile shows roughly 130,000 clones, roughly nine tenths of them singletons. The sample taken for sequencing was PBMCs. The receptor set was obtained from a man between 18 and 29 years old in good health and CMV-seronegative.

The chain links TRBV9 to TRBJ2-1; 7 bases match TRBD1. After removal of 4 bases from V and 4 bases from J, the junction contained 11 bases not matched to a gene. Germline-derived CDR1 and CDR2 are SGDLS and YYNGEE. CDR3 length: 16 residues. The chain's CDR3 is CASSFITGAQYNEQFF. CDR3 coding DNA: TGTGCCAGCAGCTTTATAACAGGGGCTCAATACAATGAGCAGTTCTTC.

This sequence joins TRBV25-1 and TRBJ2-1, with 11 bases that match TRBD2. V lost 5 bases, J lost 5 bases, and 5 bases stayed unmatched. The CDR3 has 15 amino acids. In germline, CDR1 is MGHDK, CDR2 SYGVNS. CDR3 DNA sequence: TGTGCCAGCAGTCGGTATAGCGGGAGGGACAATGAGCAGTTCTTC. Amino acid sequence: CASSRYSGRDNEQFF.

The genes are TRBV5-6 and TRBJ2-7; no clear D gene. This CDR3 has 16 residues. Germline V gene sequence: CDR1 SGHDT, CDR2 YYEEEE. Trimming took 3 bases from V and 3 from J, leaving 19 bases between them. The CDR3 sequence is CASSSMRFQNYYEQYF. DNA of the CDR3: TGTGCCAGCAGCTCGATGCGGTTCCAAAACTACTACGAGCAGTACTTC. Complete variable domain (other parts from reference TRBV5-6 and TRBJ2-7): DAGVTQSPTHLIKTRGQQVTLRCSPKSGHDTVSWYQQALGQGPQFIFQYYEEEERQRGNFPDRFSGHQFPNYSSELNVNALLLGDSALYLCASSSMRFQNYYEQYFGPGTRLTVT.

The CDR3 nucleotides are TGTGCCAGCAGCATCGGGACAGTCCCCAACGAGCAGTACTTC. This codes for CASSIGTVPNEQYF. This chain links TRBV11-2 with TRBJ2-7, with TRBD1 matching 7 bases. Germline assignment: CDR1 SGHAT and CDR2 FQNNGV. V trimming: 5 bases; J trimming: 5 bases; junction bases outside the gene matches: 9. This CDR3 contains 14 residues. The variable domain in full, with the rest retrieved from reference TRBV11-2 and TRBJ2-7, is EAGVAQSPRYKIIEKRQSVAFWCNPISGHATLYWYQQILGQGPKLLIQFQNNGVVDDSQLPKDRFSAERLKGVDSTLKIQPAKLEDSAVYLCASSIGTVPNEQYFGPGTRLTVT.

This chain's CDR3 is CASSTTSGRSEQYF. CDR3 sequence (DNA): TGTGCCAGCAGCACCACTAGCGGGAGGTCTGAGCAGTACTTC. The chain joins TRBV7-2 to TRBJ2-7; 12 nucleotides agree with TRBD2. J was trimmed by 7 bases and V by 5 bases; bases with no gene match: 6. From germline, CDR1 is SGHTA and CDR2 FQGNSA. This CDR3 is 14 amino acids long.

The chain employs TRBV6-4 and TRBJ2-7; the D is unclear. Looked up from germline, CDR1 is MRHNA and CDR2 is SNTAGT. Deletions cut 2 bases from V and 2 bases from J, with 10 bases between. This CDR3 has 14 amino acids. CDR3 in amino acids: CASSDDGCTYEQYF. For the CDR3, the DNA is TGTGCCAGCAGTGACGACGGGTGCACCTACGAGCAGTACTTC.

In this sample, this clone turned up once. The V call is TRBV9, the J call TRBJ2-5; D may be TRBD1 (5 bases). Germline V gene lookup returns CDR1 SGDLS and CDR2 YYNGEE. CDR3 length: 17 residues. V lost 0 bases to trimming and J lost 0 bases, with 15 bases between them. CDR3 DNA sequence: TGTGCCAGCAGCGTAGGTATGTCACGACAGTACCAAGAGACCCAGTACTTC. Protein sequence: CASSVGMSRQYQETQYF.

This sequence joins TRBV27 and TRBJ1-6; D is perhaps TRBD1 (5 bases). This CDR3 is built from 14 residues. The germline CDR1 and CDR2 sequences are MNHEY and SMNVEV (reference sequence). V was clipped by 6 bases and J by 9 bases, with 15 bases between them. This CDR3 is CASSPLGGSSPLHF. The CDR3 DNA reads TGTGCCAGCAGCCCTCTCGGGGGTAGTTCACCCCTCCACTTT.

The CDR3 DNA sequence: TGTGCCAGTAGCCCTACAGGTCCGTTCCTCTACGAGCAGTACTTC. Protein: CASSPTGPFLYEQYF. The gene calls are TRBV19 and TRBJ2-7, with D perhaps TRBD1 (5 bases). Germline V gene data show CDR1 as LNHDA and CDR2 as SQIVND (reference sequence). V dropped 6 bases and J dropped 3 bases, with 18 bases sitting between them. CDR3 size: 15 residues.

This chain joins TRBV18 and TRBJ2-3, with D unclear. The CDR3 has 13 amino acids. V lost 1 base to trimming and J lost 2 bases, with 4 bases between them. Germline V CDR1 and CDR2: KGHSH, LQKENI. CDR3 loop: CASSPQLTDTQYF. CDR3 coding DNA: TGTGCCAGCTCACCACAGCTCACAGATACGCAGTATTTT.

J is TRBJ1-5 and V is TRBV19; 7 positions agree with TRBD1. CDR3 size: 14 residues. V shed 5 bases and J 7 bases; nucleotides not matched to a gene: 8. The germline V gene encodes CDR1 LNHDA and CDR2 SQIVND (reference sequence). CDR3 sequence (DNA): TGTGCCAGTAGTCTCTCAGGGGGGTACCAGCCCCAGCATTTT. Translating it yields CASSLSGGYQPQHF.

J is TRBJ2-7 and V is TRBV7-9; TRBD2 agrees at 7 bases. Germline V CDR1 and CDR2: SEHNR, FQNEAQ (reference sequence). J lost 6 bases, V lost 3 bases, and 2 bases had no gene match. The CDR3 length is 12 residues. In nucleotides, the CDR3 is TGTGCCAGCAGCTTTCGGACTAGCGAGCAGTACTTC. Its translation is CASSFRTSEQYF.

CDR3 residues: CASSQPDREDLLYEQYF. Here the CDR3 DNA reads TGTGCCAGCAGCCAACCGGACAGGGAGGATCTTCTCTACGAGCAGTACTTC. The V call is TRBV7-9, the J call TRBJ2-7, with TRBD1 identical over 8 bases. V lost 5 bases and J lost 3; bases outside the gene matches: 15. This CDR3 region has 17 residues. CDR1 is SEHNR and CDR2 is FQNEAQ in the germline V gene (reference sequence).

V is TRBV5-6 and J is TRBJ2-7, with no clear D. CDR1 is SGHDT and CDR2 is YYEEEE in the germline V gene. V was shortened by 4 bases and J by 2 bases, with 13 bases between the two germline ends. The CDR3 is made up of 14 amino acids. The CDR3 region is CASSPGFTPYEQYF. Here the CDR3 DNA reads TGTGCCAGCAGCCCCGGTTTTACCCCCTACGAGCAGTACTTC.

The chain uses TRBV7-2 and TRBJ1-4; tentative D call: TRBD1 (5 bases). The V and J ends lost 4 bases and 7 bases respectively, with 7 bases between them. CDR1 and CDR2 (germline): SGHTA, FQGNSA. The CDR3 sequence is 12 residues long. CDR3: CASSSGGEKLFF. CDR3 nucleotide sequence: TGTGCCAGCAGCTCGGGGGGTGAAAAACTGTTTTTT.

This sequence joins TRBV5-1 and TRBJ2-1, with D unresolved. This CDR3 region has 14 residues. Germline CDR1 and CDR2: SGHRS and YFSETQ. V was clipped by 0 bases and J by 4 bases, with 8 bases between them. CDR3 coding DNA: TGCGCCAGCAGCTTGGACAGTATTTACAATGAGCAGTTCTTC. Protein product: CASSLDSIYNEQFF.

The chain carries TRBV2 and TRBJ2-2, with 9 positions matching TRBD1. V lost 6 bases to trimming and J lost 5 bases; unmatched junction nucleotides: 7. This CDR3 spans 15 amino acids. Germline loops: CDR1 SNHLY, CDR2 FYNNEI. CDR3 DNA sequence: TGTGCCAGCAGCCCCGGGACAGGGAAAACCGGGGAGCTGTTTTTT. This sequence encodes CASSPGTGKTGELFF.

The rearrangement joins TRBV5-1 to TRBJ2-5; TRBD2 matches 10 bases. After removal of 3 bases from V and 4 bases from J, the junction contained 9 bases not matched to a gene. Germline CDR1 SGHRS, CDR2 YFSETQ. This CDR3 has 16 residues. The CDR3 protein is CASSSASGGTRETQYF. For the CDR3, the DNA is TGCGCCAGCAGCTCTGCTAGCGGGGGTACGAGAGAGACCCAGTACTTC.

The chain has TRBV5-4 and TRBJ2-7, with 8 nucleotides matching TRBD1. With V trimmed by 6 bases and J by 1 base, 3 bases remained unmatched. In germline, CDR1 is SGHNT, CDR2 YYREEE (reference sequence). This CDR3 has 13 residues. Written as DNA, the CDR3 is TGTGCCAGCAAGACAGGGGCTTCCTACGAGCAGTACTTC. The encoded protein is CASKTGASYEQYF.

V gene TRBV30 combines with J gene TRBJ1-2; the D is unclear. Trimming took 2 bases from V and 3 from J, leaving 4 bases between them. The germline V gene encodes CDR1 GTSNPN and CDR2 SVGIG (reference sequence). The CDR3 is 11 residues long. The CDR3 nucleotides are TGTGCCTGGAGTCTTTACTATGGCTACACCTTC. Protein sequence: CAWSLYYGYTF.